These T cell receptor beta chains were read from a single sample in a study of T cell repertoires in cytomegalovirus infection. These receptors are not linked to any known antigen. TCRdb itself ran the reads through MiXCR, one entry per CDR3 protein. The profile shows roughly 350,000 distinct CDR3 sequences, about 35% of them singletons. The sample was cultured PBMCs, taken from culture after CMV antigen stimulation. All receptors come from a human donor in good health (CMV status not recorded). Some clones in this sample may be carry-over from other donors' samples. Both conserved end residues are part of each CDR3. The order of the fields is D gene, clone size, J gene, V gene, CDR3 DNA, CDR3 protein. A D gene is named only where the DNA matches it firmly. A row's size may be missing; if present it is once, few, many or a size class.

D gene: .
clone size: many
J gene: TRBJ1-5
V gene: TRBV6-1
CDR3 DNA: TGTGCCAGCAGTGAATTTCCGGGGCGGACGGATCAGCCCCAGCATTTT
CDR3 protein: CASSEFPGRTDQPQHF

D gene: .
clone size: .
J gene: TRBJ2-1
V gene: TRBV6-2/TRBV6-3
CDR3 DNA: TGTGCCAGCATAGGGCGAGGTAATGAGCAGTTCTTC
CDR3 protein: CASIGRGNEQFF

D gene: .
clone size: .
J gene: TRBJ2-5
V gene: TRBV19
CDR3 DNA: TGTGCCAGTACCCCCGGGTTAGGGTTCGAAGAGACCCAGTACTTC
CDR3 protein: CASTPGLGFEETQYF

D gene: TRBD1
clone size: .
J gene: TRBJ2-4
V gene: TRBV28
CDR3 DNA: TGTGCCAGCAGTGTCCGGGACAGGGAAAACATTCAGTACTTC
CDR3 protein: CASSVRDRENIQYF

D gene: .
clone size: few
J gene: TRBJ2-2
V gene: TRBV7-3
CDR3 DNA: TGTGCCAGCAGCCCGTACCGGGATGGGACCGGGGAGCTGTTTTTT
CDR3 protein: CASSPYRDGTGELFF

D gene: .
clone size: .
J gene: TRBJ2-3
V gene: TRBV18
CDR3 DNA: TGTGCCAGCTCACCCGGGAGCGTCGATACGCAGTATTTT
CDR3 protein: CASSPGSVDTQYF

D gene: TRBD1
clone size: many
J gene: TRBJ1-5
V gene: TRBV7-2
CDR3 DNA: TGTGCCAGCAGCCCAGGACAGGGACTGAGCAATCAGCCCCAGCATTTT
CDR3 protein: CASSPGQGLSNQPQHF

D gene: .
clone size: few
J gene: TRBJ2-1
V gene: TRBV7-2
CDR3 DNA: TGTGCCAGCAGCTTAAATTTGGGGAGAAGGAATGAGCAGTTCTTC
CDR3 protein: CASSLNLGRRNEQFF

D gene: .
clone size: few
J gene: TRBJ2-1
V gene: TRBV12-3/TRBV12-4
CDR3 DNA: TGTGCCAGCAGTACGGGACTGCTCACCTCCTACAATGAGCAGTTCTTC
CDR3 protein: CASSTGLLTSYNEQFF

D gene: .
clone size: few
J gene: TRBJ1-5
V gene: TRBV28
CDR3 DNA: TGTGCCAGCAGTTTACGGTTCAACTGGTATAGCAATCAGCCCCAGCATTTT
CDR3 protein: CASSLRFNWYSNQPQHF

D gene: .
clone size: .
J gene: TRBJ2-1
V gene: TRBV4-3
CDR3 DNA: TGCGCCAGCAGCCAAGACGGCCGGGATCAGTTCTTC
CDR3 protein: CASSQDGRDQFF

D gene: .
clone size: .
J gene: TRBJ2-1
V gene: TRBV7-6
CDR3 DNA: TGTGCCAGCAGCCCCCTAGCCACACGGGACAACTCCTACAATGAGCAGTTCTTC
CDR3 protein: CASSPLATRDNSYNEQFF

D gene: TRBD2
clone size: .
J gene: TRBJ2-1
V gene: TRBV7-2
CDR3 DNA: TGTGCCAGCAGAGACTTGGCTAGCGGGAGTCGTGAGCAGTTCTTC
CDR3 protein: CASRDLASGSREQFF

D gene: .
clone size: few
J gene: TRBJ2-3
V gene: TRBV19
CDR3 DNA: TGTGCCACCCGGACCCTCACAGATACGCAGTATTTT
CDR3 protein: CATRTLTDTQYF

D gene: .
clone size: few
J gene: TRBJ1-2
V gene: TRBV6-5
CDR3 DNA: TGTGCCAGCAGCTCCCTTAATTATGGCTACACCTTC
CDR3 protein: CASSSLNYGYTF

D gene: .
clone size: .
J gene: TRBJ1-1
V gene: TRBV7-8
CDR3 DNA: TGTGCCAGCAGCTTAGAAACCCTGATGAACACTGAAGCTTTCTTT
CDR3 protein: CASSLETLMNTEAFF

D gene: .
clone size: .
J gene: TRBJ1-1
V gene: TRBV5-1
CDR3 DNA: TGCGCCAGCAGCTTGGAAATAGGCGGCAGCTTGAACACTGAAGCTTTCTTT
CDR3 protein: CASSLEIGGSLNTEAFF

D gene: TRBD2
clone size: many
J gene: TRBJ2-3
V gene: TRBV7-3
CDR3 DNA: TGTGCCAGCAGCCAGGGACTAGCGGGAGGGTCAGATACGCAGTATTTT
CDR3 protein: CASSQGLAGGSDTQYF

D gene: .
clone size: few
J gene: TRBJ1-4
V gene: TRBV7-8
CDR3 DNA: TGTGCCAGCAGCCCCATAAGGGCCGCAACTAATGAAAAACTGTTTTTT
CDR3 protein: CASSPIRAATNEKLFF

D gene: TRBD2
clone size: .
J gene: TRBJ2-3
V gene: TRBV7-9
CDR3 DNA: TGTGCCAGCCCGCGGGAGAATGGGACAGATACGCAGTATTTT
CDR3 protein: CASPRENGTDTQYF

D gene: .
clone size: .
J gene: TRBJ2-5
V gene: TRBV9
CDR3 DNA: TGTGCCAGCAGCCCGCGAAGTGTCGGGGTAGAGACCCAGTACTTC
CDR3 protein: CASSPRSVGVETQYF

D gene: TRBD1
clone size: .
J gene: TRBJ2-7
V gene: TRBV7-6
CDR3 DNA: TGTGCCAGCAGCTTAGGGGGGACAGGAAAATACGAGCAGTACTTC
CDR3 protein: CASSLGGTGKYEQYF

D gene: .
clone size: .
J gene: TRBJ1-6
V gene: TRBV30
CDR3 DNA: TGTGCCTGGAGTTCCCGACAGGATTATAATTCACCCCTCCACTTT
CDR3 protein: CAWSSRQDYNSPLHF

D gene: TRBD2
clone size: many
J gene: TRBJ2-1
V gene: TRBV24-1
CDR3 DNA: TGTGCCACCAGTGACCAACGACTAGCGGGAGTAGTAGGTGAGCAGTTCTTC
CDR3 protein: CATSDQRLAGVVGEQFF

D gene: .
clone size: .
J gene: TRBJ1-1
V gene: TRBV12-3/TRBV12-4
CDR3 DNA: TGTGCCAGCAGTTTAAGGACAGAGAATTTTTTCTTT
CDR3 protein: CASSLRTENFFF

D gene: .
clone size: few
J gene: TRBJ1-5
V gene: TRBV28
CDR3 DNA: TGTGCCAGCATAGGGAATAGCAATCAGCCCCAGCATTTT
CDR3 protein: CASIGNSNQPQHF

D gene: .
clone size: few
J gene: TRBJ2-5
V gene: TRBV7-2
CDR3 DNA: TGTGCCAGCAGCGCGGGGGCCTCCCAAGAGACCCAGTACTTC
CDR3 protein: CASSAGASQETQYF

D gene: .
clone size: .
J gene: TRBJ1-4
V gene: TRBV2
CDR3 DNA: TGTGCCAGCAGTGAAGCGCGGGAAAAACTGTTTTTT
CDR3 protein: CASSEAREKLFF

D gene: .
clone size: .
J gene: TRBJ2-3
V gene: TRBV7-6
CDR3 DNA: TGTGCCAGCAGCTACCTAGCGGAGGGGGGCACAGATACGCAGTATTTT
CDR3 protein: CASSYLAEGGTDTQYF

D gene: TRBD2
clone size: .
J gene: TRBJ2-1
V gene: TRBV5-6
CDR3 DNA: TGTGCCAGCAGCTTGTCGAGACTAGCGGGGCAGTTCTTC
CDR3 protein: CASSLSRLAGQFF

D gene: .
clone size: few
J gene: TRBJ2-3
V gene: TRBV19
CDR3 DNA: TGTGCCAGTAGTATGCCCGGGACACCATCCAGCACAGATACGCAGTATTTT
CDR3 protein: CASSMPGTPSSTDTQYF

D gene: .
clone size: few
J gene: TRBJ1-2
V gene: TRBV7-2
CDR3 DNA: TGTGCCAGCAGCTTAGTAGGCCCGGTTAACTATGGCTACACCTTC
CDR3 protein: CASSLVGPVNYGYTF